The table lists the clone carrying this TCR beta chain with a few counts. What it binds is unknown. This sample is drawn from a study of cytotoxic CD8 clonotypes in ibrutinib-treated CLL. Study-wide results and caveats: Baseline-level clonality went beyond age-matched healthy donors and moved in step with circulating CD8+ T-cell counts. Public clonotypes occurred uncommonly; on treatment, they contracted or remained stable.

CDR3 length: 12 residues. The V gene lost 0 bases and the J gene lost 3 bases, with 3 bases spanning the gap. Looked up from germline, CDR1 is SGDLS and CDR2 is YYNGEE. Repertoires were generated with immunoSEQ multiplex PCR, while TCRdb's copy carries only in-frame clones and drops some. Among about 200,000 clones listed, roughly 77% were seen once. This clonotype was sampled from a human donor with chronic lymphocytic leukemia. V is TRBV9 and J is TRBJ1-1; D not certain. Sequencing used PBMCs, obtained after 12 months of ibrutinib treatment. CDR3 protein: CASSVDHTEAFF. The CDR3 DNA sequence: TGTGCCAGCAGCGTAGATCACACTGAAGCTTTCTTT.